A selection of T cell receptor beta chains follows, all from one sample in a study of shared clonotypes between healthy human individuals. The repertoire was sequenced with immunoSEQ multiplex PCR; TCRdb's copy has only in-frame clones and lacks some. The data show roughly 500,000 clones, around 73% seen once. The specimen was PBMCs. All receptors derive from a middle-aged woman in good health. Some clones in this sample may be carry-over from other donors' samples. CDR3s include the opening cysteine and the closing phenylalanine or tryptophan. Each record gives: clone size, J gene, V gene, D gene, CDR3 protein, CDR3 DNA. A D gene is named only where the DNA matches it firmly. Size values are once, few and many counts, or a class for expanded clones, and some rows have none.

size: .
J: TRBJ2-6
V: TRBV19
D: TRBD1
CDR3: CASNPGGGANVLTF
DNA: TGTGCCAGTAACCCAGGGGGTGGGGCCAACGTCCTGACTTTC

size: .
J: TRBJ2-2
V: TRBV28
D: .
CDR3: CASSLLANTGELFF
DNA: TGTGCCAGCAGTTTACTAGCGAACACCGGGGAGCTGTTTTTT

size: .
J: TRBJ2-1
V: TRBV9
D: .
CDR3: CASSVRPYNEQFF
DNA: TGTGCCAGCAGCGTCAGGCCTTACAATGAGCAGTTCTTC

size: .
J: TRBJ2-1
V: TRBV5-5
D: TRBD2
CDR3: CASSFMGLAGGEQFF
DNA: TGTGCCAGCAGCTTTATGGGACTAGCGGGAGGTGAGCAGTTCTTC

size: .
J: TRBJ2-7
V: TRBV19
D: TRBD1
CDR3: CASRRTGGYEQYF
DNA: TGTGCCAGCCGGCGGACAGGGGGCTACGAGCAGTACTTC

size: .
J: TRBJ2-2
V: TRBV7-2
D: .
CDR3: CASSLLGQSFPTGELFF
DNA: TGTGCCAGCAGCTTACTTGGGCAGTCCTTTCCTACCGGGGAGCTGTTTTTT

size: once
J: TRBJ1-2
V: TRBV5-6
D: TRBD1
CDR3: CASSLAGQNNYGYTF
DNA: TGTGCCAGCAGCTTGGCGGGACAGAATAACTATGGCTACACCTTC

size: once
J: TRBJ1-3
V: TRBV9
D: TRBD1
CDR3: CASSPRTGLSWSGNTIYF
DNA: TGTGCCAGCAGCCCCAGGACAGGATTAAGTTGGTCTGGAAACACCATATATTTT

size: .
J: TRBJ2-1
V: TRBV30
D: .
CDR3: CAWGEDWTNNEQFF
DNA: TGTGCCTGGGGGGAGGATTGGACCAACAATGAGCAGTTCTTC

size: .
J: TRBJ1-2
V: TRBV10-3
D: .
CDR3: CAISVLSGRNYGYTF
DNA: TGTGCCATCAGTGTCTTGAGCGGACGTAACTATGGCTACACCTTC

size: .
J: TRBJ2-4
V: TRBV5-1
D: TRBD2
CDR3: CASSLGTSGKNIQYF
DNA: TGCGCCAGCAGCTTGGGGACTAGCGGAAAAAACATTCAGTACTTC

size: .
J: TRBJ1-4
V: TRBV7-8
D: .
CDR3: CASSMGLSQLNEKLFF
DNA: TGTGCCAGCAGCATGGGTTTAAGCCAGCTTAATGAAAAACTGTTTTTT

size: .
J: TRBJ2-1
V: TRBV7-2
D: TRBD2
CDR3: CASSRSGSEGEQFF
DNA: TGTGCCAGCAGCCGTAGCGGGAGTGAGGGTGAGCAGTTCTTC

size: once
J: TRBJ2-1
V: TRBV7-2
D: TRBD2
CDR3: CASSTQDGTSGSRNEQFF
DNA: TGTGCCAGCAGCACACAGGACGGGACTAGCGGGAGTAGGAATGAGCAGTTCTTC

size: .
J: TRBJ2-7
V: TRBV25-1
D: .
CDR3: CASSESPDPYEQYF
DNA: TGTGCCAGCAGTGAAAGCCCGGACCCCTACGAGCAGTACTTC

size: .
J: TRBJ2-3
V: TRBV2
D: TRBD2
CDR3: CASIRTSGSSSTQYF
DNA: TGTGCCAGCATTCGGACTAGCGGGAGCTCTTCTACGCAGTATTTT

size: .
J: TRBJ2-5
V: TRBV5-1
D: .
CDR3: CASSSFGTAEETQYF
DNA: TGCGCCAGCAGCTCGTTTGGGACGGCCGAGGAGACCCAGTACTTC